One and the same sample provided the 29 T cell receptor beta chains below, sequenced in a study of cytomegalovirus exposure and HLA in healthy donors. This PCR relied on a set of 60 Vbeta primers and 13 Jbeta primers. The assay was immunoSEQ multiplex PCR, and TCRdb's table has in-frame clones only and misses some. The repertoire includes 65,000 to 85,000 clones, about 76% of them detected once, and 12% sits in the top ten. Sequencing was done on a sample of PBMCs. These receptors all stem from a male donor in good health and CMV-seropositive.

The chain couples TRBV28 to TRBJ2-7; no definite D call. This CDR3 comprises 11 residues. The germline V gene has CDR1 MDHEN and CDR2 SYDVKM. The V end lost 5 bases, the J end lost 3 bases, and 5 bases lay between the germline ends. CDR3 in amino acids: CASSPNYEQYF. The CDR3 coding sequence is TGTGCCAGCAGTCCCAACTACGAGCAGTACTTC.

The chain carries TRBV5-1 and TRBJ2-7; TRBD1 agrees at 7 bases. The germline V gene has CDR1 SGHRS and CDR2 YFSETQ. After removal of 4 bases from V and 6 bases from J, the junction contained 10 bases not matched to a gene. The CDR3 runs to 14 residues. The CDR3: CASSTSQGSGEQYF. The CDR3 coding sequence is TGCGCCAGCAGCACGTCACAGGGGAGTGGCGAGCAGTACTTC.

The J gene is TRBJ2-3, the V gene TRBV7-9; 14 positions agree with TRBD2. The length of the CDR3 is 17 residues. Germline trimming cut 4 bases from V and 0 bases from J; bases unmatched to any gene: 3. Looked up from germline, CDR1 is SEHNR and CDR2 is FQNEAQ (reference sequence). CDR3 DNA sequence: TGTGCCAGCAGCTCGGGACTAGCGGGGGCCAGCACAGATACGCAGTATTTT. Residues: CASSSGLAGASTDTQYF.

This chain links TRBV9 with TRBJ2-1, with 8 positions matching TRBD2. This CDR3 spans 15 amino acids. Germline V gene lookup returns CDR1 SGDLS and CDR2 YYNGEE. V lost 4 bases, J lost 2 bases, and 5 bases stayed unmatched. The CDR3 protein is CASSYSGGAYNEQFF. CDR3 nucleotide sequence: TGTGCCAGCAGCTACAGCGGGGGTGCCTACAATGAGCAGTTCTTC. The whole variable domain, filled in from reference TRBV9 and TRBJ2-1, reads DSGVTQTPKHLITATGQRVTLRCSPRSGDLSVYWYQQSLDQGLQFLIQYYNGEERAKGNILERFSAQQFPDLHSELNLSSLELGDSALYFCASSYSGGAYNEQFFGPGTRLTVL.

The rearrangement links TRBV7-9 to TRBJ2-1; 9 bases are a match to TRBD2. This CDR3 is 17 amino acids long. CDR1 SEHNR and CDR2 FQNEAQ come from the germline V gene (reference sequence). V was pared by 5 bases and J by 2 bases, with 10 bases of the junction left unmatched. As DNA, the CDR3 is TGTGCCAGCAGCGGGTTTAGCGGGGGCCGAACCTACAATGAGCAGTTCTTC. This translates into CASSGFSGGRTYNEQFF.

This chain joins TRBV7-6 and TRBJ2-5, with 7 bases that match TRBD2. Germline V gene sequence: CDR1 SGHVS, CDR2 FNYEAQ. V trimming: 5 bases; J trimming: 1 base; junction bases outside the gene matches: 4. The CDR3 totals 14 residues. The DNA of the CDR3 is TGTGCCAGCAGCCCCCGGGAGGTCCAAGAGACCCAGTACTTC. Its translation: CASSPREVQETQYF.

The CDR3 region is CATSRDSRDGYTF. The DNA of the CDR3 is TGTGCCACCAGCAGAGATAGCAGGGATGGCTACACCTTC. The chain has TRBV15 and TRBJ1-2; weak D call: TRBD1 (5 bases). The germline V gene has CDR1 LNHNV and CDR2 YYDKDF (reference sequence). V was trimmed by 0 bases and J by 6 bases, leaving 8 bases between them. The CDR3 sequence is 13 residues long.

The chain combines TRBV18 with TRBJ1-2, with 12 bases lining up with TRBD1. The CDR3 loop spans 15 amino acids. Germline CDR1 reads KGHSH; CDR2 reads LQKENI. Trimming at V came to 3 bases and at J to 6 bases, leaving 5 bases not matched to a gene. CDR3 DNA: TGTGCCAGCTCACCTCAAGGGACAGGGGGCGATGGCTACACCTTC. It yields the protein CASSPQGTGGDGYTF.

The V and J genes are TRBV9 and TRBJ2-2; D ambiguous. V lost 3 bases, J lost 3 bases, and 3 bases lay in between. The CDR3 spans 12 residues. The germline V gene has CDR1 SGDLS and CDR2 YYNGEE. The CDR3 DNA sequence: TGTGCCAGCAGCGCGGACACCGGGGAGCTGTTTTTT. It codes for CASSADTGELFF. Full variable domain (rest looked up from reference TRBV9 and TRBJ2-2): DSGVTQTPKHLITATGQRVTLRCSPRSGDLSVYWYQQSLDQGLQFLIQYYNGEERAKGNILERFSAQQFPDLHSELNLSSLELGDSALYFCASSADTGELFFGEGSRLTVL.

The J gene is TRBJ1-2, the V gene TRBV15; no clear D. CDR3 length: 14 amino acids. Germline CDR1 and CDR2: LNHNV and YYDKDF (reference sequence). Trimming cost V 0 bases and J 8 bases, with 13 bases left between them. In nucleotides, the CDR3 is TGTGCCACCAGCAGAGATCCCGACAAGCGGGGCTACACCTTC. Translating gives CATSRDPDKRGYTF.

Here the CDR3 DNA reads TGTGCCAGCAGTTCCTCGGGCTCTGGGGCCAACGTCCTGACTTTC. It is translated as CASSSSGSGANVLTF. The rearrangement links TRBV28 to TRBJ2-6; no reliable D call. Germline V lookup: CDR1 MDHEN, CDR2 SYDVKM. The CDR3 runs to 15 residues. V lost 4 bases and J lost 0, with 7 bases in between.

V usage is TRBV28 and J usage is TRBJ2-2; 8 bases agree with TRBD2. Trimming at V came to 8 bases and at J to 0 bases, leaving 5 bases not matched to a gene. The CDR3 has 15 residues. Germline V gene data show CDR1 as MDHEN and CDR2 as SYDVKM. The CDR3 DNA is TGTGCCAGCTCCCGGGGGGGAACGAACACCGGGGAGCTGTTTTTT. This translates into CASSRGGTNTGELFF.

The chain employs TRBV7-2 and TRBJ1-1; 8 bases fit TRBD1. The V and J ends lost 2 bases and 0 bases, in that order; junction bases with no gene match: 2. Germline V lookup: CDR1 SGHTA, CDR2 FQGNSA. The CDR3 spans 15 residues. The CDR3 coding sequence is TGTGCCAGCAGCTTACAGGGGGCGGTGAACACTGAAGCTTTCTTT. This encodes CASSLQGAVNTEAFF.

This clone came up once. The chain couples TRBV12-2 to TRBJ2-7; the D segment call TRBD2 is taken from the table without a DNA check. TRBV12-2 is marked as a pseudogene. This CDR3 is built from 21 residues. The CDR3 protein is CASRLARSPPTSGRPSYEQYF. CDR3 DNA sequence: TGTGCAAGTCGCTTAGCGCGATCGCCACCTACTAGCGGGAGACCATCCTACGAGCAGTACTTC.

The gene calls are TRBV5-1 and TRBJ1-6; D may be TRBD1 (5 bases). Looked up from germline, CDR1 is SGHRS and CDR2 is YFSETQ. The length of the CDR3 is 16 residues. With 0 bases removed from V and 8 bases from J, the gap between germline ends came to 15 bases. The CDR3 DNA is TGCGCCAGCAGCTTGGACAGGTTTCGCGATGATTCACCCCTCCACTTT. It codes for CASSLDRFRDDSPLHF.

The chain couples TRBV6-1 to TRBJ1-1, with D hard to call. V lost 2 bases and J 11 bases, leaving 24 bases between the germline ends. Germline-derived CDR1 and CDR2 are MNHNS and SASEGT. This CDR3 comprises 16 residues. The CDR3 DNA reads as TGTGCCAGCAGTGAACCGGCGGAGGACGCTGGCGAAGTGGCTTTCTTT. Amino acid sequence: CASSEPAEDAGEVAFF.

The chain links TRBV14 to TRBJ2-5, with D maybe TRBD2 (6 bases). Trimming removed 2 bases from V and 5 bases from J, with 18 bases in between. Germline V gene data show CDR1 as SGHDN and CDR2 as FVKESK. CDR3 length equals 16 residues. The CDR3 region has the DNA TGTGCCAGCAGCCAAACCCCCCCAGCGGCGGGGGAGACCCAGTACTTC. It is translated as CASSQTPPAAGETQYF.

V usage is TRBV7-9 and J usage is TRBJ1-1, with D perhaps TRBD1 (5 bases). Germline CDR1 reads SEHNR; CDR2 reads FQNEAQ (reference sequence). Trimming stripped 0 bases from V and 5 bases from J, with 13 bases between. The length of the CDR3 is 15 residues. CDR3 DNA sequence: TGTGCCAGCAGCTTAGCCGGAGGGGCGCTTACTGAAGCTTTCTTT. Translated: CASSLAGGALTEAFF.

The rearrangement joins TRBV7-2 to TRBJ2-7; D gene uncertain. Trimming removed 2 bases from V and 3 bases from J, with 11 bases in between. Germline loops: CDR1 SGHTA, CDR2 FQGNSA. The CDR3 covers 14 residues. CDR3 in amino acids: CASSLSRSSYEQYF. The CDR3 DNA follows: TGTGCCAGCAGCTTAAGTCGGAGTAGCTACGAGCAGTACTTC.

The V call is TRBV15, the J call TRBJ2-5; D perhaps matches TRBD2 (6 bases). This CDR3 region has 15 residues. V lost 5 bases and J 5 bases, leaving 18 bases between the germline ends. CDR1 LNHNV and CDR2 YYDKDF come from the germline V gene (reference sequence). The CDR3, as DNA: TGTGCCACCAGCGCCAGTTTCGGGGGATCGGAGACCCAGTACTTC. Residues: CATSASFGGSETQYF.

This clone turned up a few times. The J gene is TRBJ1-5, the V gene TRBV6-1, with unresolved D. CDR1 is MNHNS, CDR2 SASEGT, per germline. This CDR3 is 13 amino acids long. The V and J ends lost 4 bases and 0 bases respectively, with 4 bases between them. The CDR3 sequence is CASSAYSNQPQHF. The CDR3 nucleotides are TGTGCCAGCAGTGCTTATAGCAATCAGCCCCAGCATTTT.

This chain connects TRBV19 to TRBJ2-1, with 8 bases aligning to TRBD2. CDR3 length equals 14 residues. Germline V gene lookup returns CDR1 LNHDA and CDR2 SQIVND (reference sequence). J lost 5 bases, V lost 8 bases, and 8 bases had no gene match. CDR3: CASGSGLENNEQFF. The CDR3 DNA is TGTGCCAGTGGCTCGGGACTAGAAAACAATGAGCAGTTCTTC.

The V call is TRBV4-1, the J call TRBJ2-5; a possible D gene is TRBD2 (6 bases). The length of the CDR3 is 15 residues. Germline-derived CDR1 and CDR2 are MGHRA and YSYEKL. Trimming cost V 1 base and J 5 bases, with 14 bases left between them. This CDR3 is CASSQGGPRGETQYF. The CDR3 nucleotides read TGCGCCAGCAGCCAAGGGGGCCCCCGGGGGGAGACCCAGTACTTC.

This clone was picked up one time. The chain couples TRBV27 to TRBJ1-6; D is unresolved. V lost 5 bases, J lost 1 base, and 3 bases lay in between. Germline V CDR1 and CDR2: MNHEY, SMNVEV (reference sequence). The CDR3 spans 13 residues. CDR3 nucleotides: TGTGCCAGCAGTCCTTCCTATAATTCACCCCTCCACTTT. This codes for CASSPSYNSPLHF.

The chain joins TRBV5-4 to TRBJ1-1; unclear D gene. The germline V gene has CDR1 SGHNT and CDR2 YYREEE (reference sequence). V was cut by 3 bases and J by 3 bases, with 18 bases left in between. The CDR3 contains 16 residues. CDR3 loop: CASSSESAVMYTEAFF. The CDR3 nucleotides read TGTGCCAGCAGCTCCGAATCGGCGGTGATGTACACTGAAGCTTTCTTT.

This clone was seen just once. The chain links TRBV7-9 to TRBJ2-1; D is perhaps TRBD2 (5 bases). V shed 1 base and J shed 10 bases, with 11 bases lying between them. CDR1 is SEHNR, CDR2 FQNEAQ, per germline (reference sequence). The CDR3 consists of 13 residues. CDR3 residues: CASSLGASPEQFF. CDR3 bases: TGTGCCAGCAGCTTAGGCGCTAGCCCGGAGCAGTTCTTC. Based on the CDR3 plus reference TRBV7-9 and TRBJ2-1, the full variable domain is DTGVSQNPRHKITKRGQNVTFRCDPISEHNRLYWYRQTLGQGPEFLTYFQNEAQLEKSRLLSDRFSAERPKGSFSTLEIQRTEQGDSAMYLCASSLGASPEQFFGPGTRLTVL.

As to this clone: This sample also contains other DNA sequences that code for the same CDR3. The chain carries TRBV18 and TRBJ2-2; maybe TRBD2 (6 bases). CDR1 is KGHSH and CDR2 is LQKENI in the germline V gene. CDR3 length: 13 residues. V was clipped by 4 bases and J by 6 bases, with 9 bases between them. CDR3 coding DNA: TGTGCCAGCTCACTACTAGCCCCCGGGGAGCTGTTTTTT. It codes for CASSLLAPGELFF.

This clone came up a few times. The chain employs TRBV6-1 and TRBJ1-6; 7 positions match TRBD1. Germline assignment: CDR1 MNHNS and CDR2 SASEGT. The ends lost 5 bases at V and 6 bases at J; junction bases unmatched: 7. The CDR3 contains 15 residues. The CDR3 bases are TGTGCCAGCAGTCTCGACAGGGCTTCTAATTCACCCCTCCACTTT. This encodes CASSLDRASNSPLHF.

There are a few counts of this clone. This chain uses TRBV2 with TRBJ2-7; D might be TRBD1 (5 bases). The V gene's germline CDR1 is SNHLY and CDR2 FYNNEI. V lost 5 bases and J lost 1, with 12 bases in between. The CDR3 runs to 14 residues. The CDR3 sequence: CASSSDNYSYEQYF. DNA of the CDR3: TGTGCCAGCAGTTCGGACAACTATTCCTACGAGCAGTACTTC.